This T cell receptor beta chain is drawn from a study of blood T cell repertoires in COVID-19. Study at large: Material from acute and convalescent COVID-19 was sourced from the United States, Italy and Spain.

Participants' own reports of clinical history determined their cohort assignment. Two negative PCRs, clearance, or symptom resolution characterized the recovered Cohort 3 donors. How the authors handled the data: Reference gene primer amplification gave nucleated cell count estimates. Sequencing was performed with immunoSEQ multiplex PCR; in TCRdb, only in-frame clones are kept and a portion is missing. V and J calls and clone size come straight from that table; D and trimming were deduced from the DNA. This table holds more than 450,000 clones, roughly nine tenths found once. V lost 3 bases, J lost 8 bases, and 11 bases lay in between. Germline-derived CDR1 and CDR2 are SGHAT and FQNNGV. CDR3 length: 13 residues.

This chain uses TRBV11-2 with TRBJ2-1; D call uncertain. This TCR came from a woman aged 18-35 years who had recovered from COVID-19. The sequencing sample was made of PBMCs or T cells enriched from blood (not recorded which). CDR3 region: CASSLRRSDEQFF. For the CDR3, the DNA is TGTGCCAGCAGCTTGAGGCGGTCGGATGAGCAGTTCTTC.